These 10 T cell receptor beta chains came from one sample sequenced in a study of blood T cell repertoires in COVID-19. Sequencing was performed with immunoSEQ multiplex PCR; in TCRdb, only in-frame clones are kept and a portion is missing. This table holds some 100,000 clones, more than 75% found once. The sample consisted of peripheral blood. These receptors all come from a human donor in a cohort sampled during active COVID-19.

DNA for the CDR3: TGTGCCAGCAGTTACCCCGCGGGTAGGTCCTACGAGCAGTACTTC. Translated: CASSYPAGRSYEQYF. V is TRBV6-2 or TRBV6-3 and J is TRBJ2-7, with D perhaps TRBD2 (5 bases). The ends were cut back, 2 bases at V and 1 base at J, with 12 bases in the middle. The CDR3 contains 15 residues. Germline CDR1 reads MNHEY; CDR2 reads SVGEGT.

This chain links TRBV6-5 with TRBJ2-3; 8 nucleotides align to TRBD1. Germline CDR1 reads MNHEY; CDR2 reads SVGAGI. V lost 7 bases, J lost 0 bases, and 3 bases stayed unmatched. CDR3 length: 14 amino acids. CDR3 in amino acids: CASIRTGSTDTQYF. DNA for the CDR3: TGTGCCAGCATTCGGACAGGGAGCACAGATACGCAGTATTTT.

CDR3 sequence (DNA): TGTGCCAGCAGCAAAGTCAGGCTGGGGACAGGGTCCTACGAGCAGTACTTC. Translated, it gives CASSKVRLGTGSYEQYF. The chain is built from TRBV21-1 and TRBJ2-7; TRBD1 is taken as the D call from the table, unchecked against the DNA. TRBV21-1 is a pseudogene segment. This CDR3 region has 17 residues.

This rearrangement joins TRBV10-3 to TRBJ2-7; weak D call: TRBD1 (5 bases). Trimming left V 0 bases short and J 6 bases short, with 12 bases between. The V gene's germline CDR1 is ENHRY and CDR2 SYGVKD. The CDR3 is 14 residues long. For the CDR3, the DNA is TGTGCCATCAGTGAGTCGAGTGGCAGGGTCGAGCAGTACTTC. Amino acids: CAISESSGRVEQYF.

This chain connects TRBV6-5 to TRBJ2-7; a weak D match, TRBD1 (8 bases). V was cut by 8 bases and J by 3 bases, with 17 bases left in between. Germline V CDR1 and CDR2: MNHEY, SVGAGI. The CDR3 has 14 residues. The CDR3 loop is CASGRDRRGYEQYF. CDR3 nucleotides: TGTGCCAGCGGGAGGGACAGGCGTGGCTACGAGCAGTACTTC.

J is TRBJ2-7 and V is TRBV5-6, with 8 nucleotides matching TRBD2. V shed 0 bases, J shed 4 bases, and the junction held 6 bases outside the gene matches. The CDR3 runs to 15 residues. CDR1 and CDR2 (germline): SGHDT, YYEEEE. The CDR3 loop reads CASSLVSSGYYEQYF. For the CDR3, the DNA is TGTGCCAGCAGCTTGGTGTCTAGCGGGTATTACGAGCAGTACTTC.

V usage is TRBV27 and J usage is TRBJ2-3; 11 bases match TRBD2. V shed 5 bases, J shed 2 bases, and the junction held 6 bases outside the gene matches. This CDR3 has 16 amino acids. Per the germline V gene, CDR1 is MNHEY and CDR2 is SMNVEV (reference sequence). The CDR3 loop is CASSQRLAGTTDTQYF. As DNA, the CDR3 is TGTGCCAGCAGTCAGAGACTAGCGGGAACCACAGATACGCAGTATTTT.

This chain connects TRBV5-1 to TRBJ2-3; TRBD1 matches 7 bases. The CDR3 length is 15 residues. The germline gives CDR1 SGHRS, CDR2 YFSETQ. Trimming at V came to 4 bases and at J to 3 bases, leaving 8 bases not matched to a gene. CDR3 nucleotides: TGCGCCAGCAGCCCGGCAGGGGGAAGAACAGATACGCAGTATTTT. Translated: CASSPAGGRTDTQYF.

Only a few counts were recorded for this clone. The CDR3 sequence: CASSMTSDSATEKLFF. Written as DNA, the CDR3 is TGTGCCAGCAGCATGACCTCGGACAGCGCTACTGAAAAACTGTTTTTT. The chain carries TRBV21-1 and TRBJ1-4; TRBD1, the D gene given by the table, was not confirmed from the DNA. TRBV21-1 has pseudogene status. The CDR3 extends over 16 amino acids.

The gene calls are TRBV7-2 and TRBJ1-5; a weak D match, TRBD1 (6 bases). The CDR3 is 13 amino acids. V lost 7 bases to trimming and J lost 7 bases, with 14 bases between them. In germline, CDR1 is SGHTA, CDR2 FQGNSA. CDR3 sequence (DNA): TGTGCCAGCACCCCGGACAGTCCCCAGCCCCAGCATTTT. Translating it yields CASTPDSPQPQHF. The whole variable domain, remainder taken from reference TRBV7-2 and TRBJ1-5, is GAGVSQSPSNKVTEKGKDVELRCDPISGHTALYWYRQSLGQGLEFLIYFQGNSAPDKSGLPSDRFSAERTGGSVSTLTIQRTQQEDSAVYLCASTPDSPQPQHFGDGTRLSIL.